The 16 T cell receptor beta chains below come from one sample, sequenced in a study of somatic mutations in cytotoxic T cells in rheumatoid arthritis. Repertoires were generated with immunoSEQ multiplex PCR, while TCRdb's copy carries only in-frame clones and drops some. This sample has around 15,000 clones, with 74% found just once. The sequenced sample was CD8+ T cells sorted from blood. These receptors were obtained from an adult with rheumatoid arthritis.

The CDR3 DNA reads as TGTGCCAGCAGTTACTCCCGCCCTGGGGCCAACGTCCTGACTTTC. The encoded protein is CASSYSRPGANVLTF. The V gene is TRBV6-6, the J gene TRBJ2-6; D uncertain. The CDR3 covers 15 residues. The germline CDR1 and CDR2 sequences are MNHNY and SVGAGI (reference sequence). V lost 0 bases, J lost 2 bases, and 5 bases lay in between.

CDR3 nucleotides: TGTGCCAGCAGTGAATGGAGGGGCGCCGGTGACGAGCAGTACTTC. Encoded protein: CASSEWRGAGDEQYF. This chain joins TRBV25-1 and TRBJ2-5, with D perhaps TRBD2 (6 bases). The J call may be wrong; the DNA end is better matched by TRBJ2-7. The CDR3 runs to 15 residues. CDR1 is MGHDK and CDR2 is SYGVNS in the germline V gene.

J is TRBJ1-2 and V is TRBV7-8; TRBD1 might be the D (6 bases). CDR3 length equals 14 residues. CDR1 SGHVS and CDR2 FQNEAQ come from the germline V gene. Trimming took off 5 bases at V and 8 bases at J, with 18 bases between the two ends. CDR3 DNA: TGTGCCAGCAGCCCGTTCGGGACACCTGGGGGCTACACCTTC. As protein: CASSPFGTPGGYTF.

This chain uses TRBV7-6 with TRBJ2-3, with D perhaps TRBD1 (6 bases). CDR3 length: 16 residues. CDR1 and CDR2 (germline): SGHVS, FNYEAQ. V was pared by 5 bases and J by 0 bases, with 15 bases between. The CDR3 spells CASSNRAQSSTDTQYF. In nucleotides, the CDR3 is TGTGCCAGCAGCAACAGGGCTCAATCTAGCACAGATACGCAGTATTTT.

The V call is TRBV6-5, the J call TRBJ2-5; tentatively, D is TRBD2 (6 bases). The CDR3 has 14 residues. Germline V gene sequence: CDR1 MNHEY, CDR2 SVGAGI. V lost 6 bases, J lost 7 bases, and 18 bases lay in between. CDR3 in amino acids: CASRPGLRHVTQYF. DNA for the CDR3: TGTGCCAGCAGGCCGGGACTCCGACATGTGACCCAGTACTTC.

CDR3 nucleotide sequence: TGCGCCAGCAGCCAAGGAGCAGGGGACATTTATGGCTACACCTTC. Its translation: CASSQGAGDIYGYTF. The gene calls are TRBV4-1 and TRBJ1-2; D might be TRBD1 (6 bases). The CDR3 has 15 amino acids. The V gene's germline CDR1 is MGHRA and CDR2 YSYEKL. The ends were cut back, 1 base at V and 5 bases at J, with 14 bases in the middle.

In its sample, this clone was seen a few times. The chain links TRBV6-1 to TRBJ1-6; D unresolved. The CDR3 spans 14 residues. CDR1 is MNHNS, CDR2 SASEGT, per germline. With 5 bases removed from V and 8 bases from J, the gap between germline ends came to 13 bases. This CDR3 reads CASSPDPPDSPLHF. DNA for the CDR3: TGTGCCAGCAGTCCGGACCCGCCGGATTCACCCCTCCACTTT.

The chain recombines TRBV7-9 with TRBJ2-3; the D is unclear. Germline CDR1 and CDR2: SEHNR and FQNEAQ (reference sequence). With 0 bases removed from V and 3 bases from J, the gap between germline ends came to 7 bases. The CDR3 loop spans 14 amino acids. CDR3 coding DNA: TGTGCCAGCAGCTTAGCGGCAGAAACAGATACGCAGTATTTT. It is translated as CASSLAAETDTQYF.

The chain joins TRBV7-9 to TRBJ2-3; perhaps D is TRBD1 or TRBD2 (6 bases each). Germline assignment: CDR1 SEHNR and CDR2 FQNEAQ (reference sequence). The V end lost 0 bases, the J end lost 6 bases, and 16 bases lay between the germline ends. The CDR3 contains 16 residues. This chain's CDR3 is CASSLAVGGLVDTQYF. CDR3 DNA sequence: TGTGCCAGCAGCTTAGCGGTGGGGGGCCTGGTGGATACGCAGTATTTT.

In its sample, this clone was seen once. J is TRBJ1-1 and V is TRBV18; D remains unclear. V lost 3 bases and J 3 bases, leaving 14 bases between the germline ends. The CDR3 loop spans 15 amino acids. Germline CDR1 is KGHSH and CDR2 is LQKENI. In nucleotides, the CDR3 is TGTGCCAGCTCACCGGACGTGAATTCCGACACTGAAGCTTTCTTT. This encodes CASSPDVNSDTEAFF.

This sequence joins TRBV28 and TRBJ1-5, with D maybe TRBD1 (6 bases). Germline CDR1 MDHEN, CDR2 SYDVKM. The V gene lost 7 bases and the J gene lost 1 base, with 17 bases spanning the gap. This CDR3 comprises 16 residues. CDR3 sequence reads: CASNLGGDGSNQPQHF. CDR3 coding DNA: TGTGCCAGCAACCTAGGGGGGGACGGGAGCAATCAGCCCCAGCATTTT.

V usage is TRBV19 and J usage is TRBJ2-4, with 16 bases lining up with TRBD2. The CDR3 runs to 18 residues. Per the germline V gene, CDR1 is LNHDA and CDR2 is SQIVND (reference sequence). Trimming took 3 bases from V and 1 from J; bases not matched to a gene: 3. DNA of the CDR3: TGTGCCAGTAGTATGGGACTAGCGGGGGGGTGGGCCAAAAACATTCAGTACTTC. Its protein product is CASSMGLAGGWAKNIQYF.

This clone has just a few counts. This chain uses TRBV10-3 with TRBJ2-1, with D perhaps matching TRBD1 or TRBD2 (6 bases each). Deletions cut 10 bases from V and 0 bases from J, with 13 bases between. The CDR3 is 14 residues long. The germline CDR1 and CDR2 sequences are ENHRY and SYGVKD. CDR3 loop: CATEGGSSYNEQFF. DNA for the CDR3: TGTGCCACAGAGGGGGGATCCTCCTACAATGAGCAGTTCTTC.

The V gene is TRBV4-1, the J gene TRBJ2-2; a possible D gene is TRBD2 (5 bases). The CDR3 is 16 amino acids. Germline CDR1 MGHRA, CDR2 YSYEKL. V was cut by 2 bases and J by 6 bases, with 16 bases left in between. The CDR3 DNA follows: TGCGCCAGCAGCCAAACCCTCCGGACGAGGGCCGGGGAGCTGTTTTTT. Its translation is CASSQTLRTRAGELFF.

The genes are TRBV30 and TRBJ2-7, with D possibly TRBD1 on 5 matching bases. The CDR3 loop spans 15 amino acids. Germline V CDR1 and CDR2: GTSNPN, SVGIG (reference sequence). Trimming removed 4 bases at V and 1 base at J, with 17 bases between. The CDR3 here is CAWTLGASDSYEQYF. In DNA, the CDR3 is TGTGCCTGGACCCTAGGGGCTAGTGATTCCTACGAGCAGTACTTC.

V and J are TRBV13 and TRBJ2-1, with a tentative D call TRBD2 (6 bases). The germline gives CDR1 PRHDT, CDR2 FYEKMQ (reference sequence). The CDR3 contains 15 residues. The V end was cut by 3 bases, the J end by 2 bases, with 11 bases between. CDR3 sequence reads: CASSFTEGPYNEQFF. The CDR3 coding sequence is TGTGCCAGCAGCTTCACGGAGGGGCCCTACAATGAGCAGTTCTTC. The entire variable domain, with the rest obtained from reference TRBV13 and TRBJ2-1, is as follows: AAGVIQSPRHLIKEKRETATLKCYPIPRHDTVYWYQQGPGQDPQFLISFYEKMQSDKGSIPDRFSAQQFSDYHSELNMSSLELGDSALYFCASSFTEGPYNEQFFGPGTRLTVL.